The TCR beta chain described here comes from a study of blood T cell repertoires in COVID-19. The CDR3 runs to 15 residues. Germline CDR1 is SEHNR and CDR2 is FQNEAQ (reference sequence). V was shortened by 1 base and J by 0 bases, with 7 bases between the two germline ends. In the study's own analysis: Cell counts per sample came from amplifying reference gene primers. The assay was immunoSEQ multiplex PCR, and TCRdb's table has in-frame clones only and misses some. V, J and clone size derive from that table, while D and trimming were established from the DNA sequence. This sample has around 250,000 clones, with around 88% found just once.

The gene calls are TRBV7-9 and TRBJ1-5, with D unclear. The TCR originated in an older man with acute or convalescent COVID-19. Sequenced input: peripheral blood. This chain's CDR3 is CASSLGGDSNQPQHF. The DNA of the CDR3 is TGTGCCAGCAGCTTAGGCGGAGATAGCAATCAGCCCCAGCATTTT.